This TCR beta chain was sequenced in a study of OX40 agonist ivuxolimab in advanced cancers. Patients were excluded for autoimmune disease history or systemic immunosuppression. From germline, CDR1 is SGHRS and CDR2 YFSETQ. CDR3 length: 16 amino acids. The junction had 6 bases not matched to a gene; V was cut back by 1 base and J by 1 base. The protocol was immunoSEQ multiplex PCR, while the TCRdb copy is restricted to in-frame clones and leaves out a portion. This table holds 10,000 to 13,000 clones, 75% to 80% found once. The sequence came from an adult with an advanced solid tumor such as melanoma, head and neck, liver or kidney cancer. The genes are TRBV5-1 and TRBJ2-5, with 8 bases matching TRBD2. The sample here was CD4+ or CD8+ T cells sorted from blood, taken in a trial of the OX40 agonist ivuxolimab. CDR3 nucleotide sequence: TGCGCCAGCAGCTTGTATACGGGAGGGCGCCAAGAGACCCAGTACTTC. Its protein is CASSLYTGGRQETQYF.